Shown below are 16 T cell receptor delta chains from a single sample sequenced in a study of gamma-delta T cells after stem cell transplantation. TCRdb reprocessed the RT-PCR reads through CATT. The sample comprises several hundred delta-chain clones, about 5.3% of which are singletons, and 65% to 75% rests with the top ten. Sequenced material: gamma-delta T cells. The receptors originated from a human donor. It is not recorded whose cells these are; they may come from a transplant donor.

This clone was seen more than once but under ten times. V and J are TRDV2 and TRDJ1; the match to TRDD3 covers 10 bases. The V gene end was trimmed by 3 bases and the J gene end by 4 bases; junction bases not matched to a gene: 4. This CDR3 region has 14 residues. CDR1 is GEAIGNYY and CDR2 is EKD in the germline V gene. The CDR3, as DNA: TGTGCCTGTGACCTACTGGGGGATCACGATAAACTCATCTTT. Translated: CACDLLGDHDKLIF.

This chain links TRDV2 with TRDJ1; D gene uncertain. Germline CDR1 GEAIGNYY, CDR2 EKD. Trimming removed 4 bases at V and 0 bases at J, with 23 bases between. This CDR3 has 18 amino acids. CDR3 sequence reads: CACETVPSGTQYTDKLIF. For the CDR3, the DNA is TGTGCCTGTGAAACGGTACCGTCAGGGACCCAATACACCGATAAACTCATCTTT.

A note on this clone: TCRdb's listed protein matches a much larger clone and diverges from this DNA's translation at residue 16, likely through a read error; the protein shown comes from the DNA. The chain links TRDV2 to TRDJ1; 10 bases align to TRDD3. Per germline, CDR1 GEAIGNYY and CDR2 EKD. The CDR3 sequence is 19 residues long. CDR3 protein: CACETLGELGDRVTDELIF. CDR3 in DNA: TGTGCCTGTGAGACCCTTGGGGAGCTGGGGGATAGGGTCACCGATGAACTCATCTTT.

This clone was observed a handful of times. TCRdb's protein, taken from a much larger clone, differs from this DNA's translation at residue 8, likely owing to a read error; the protein displayed comes from the DNA. The gene calls are TRDV2 and TRDJ1; D is uncertain. CDR3 length equals 16 residues. Germline loops: CDR1 GEAIGNYY, CDR2 EKD. Trimming shortened V by 3 bases and J by 0 bases, and 16 bases separated the two germline ends. CDR3 in DNA: TGTGCCTGTGACTTACTACTGAGGGACGACACCGATAAACTCATCTTT. This codes for CACDLLLRDDTDKLIF.

This clone was observed a few times. The amino acid sequence in TCRdb belongs to a much larger clone and departs from this DNA's translation at residue 7, likely a sequencing read error; the sequence shown is translated from the DNA. The chain links TRDV2 to TRDJ1; 12 bases agree with TRDD3. Germline assignment: CDR1 GEAIGNYY and CDR2 EKD. This CDR3 spans 15 amino acids. V shed 3 bases, J shed 12 bases, and the junction held 13 bases outside the gene matches. The CDR3 is CACDYIPGGYGEVIF. The DNA of the CDR3 is TGTGCCTGTGACTATATTCCTGGGGGATACGGAGAAGTCATCTTT.

This clone was seen a handful of times. TCRdb assigns this DNA the protein of a much larger clone, which departs from its translation at residue 4; this likely reflects a read error, and the protein shown comes from translating the DNA. The rearrangement links TRDV2 to TRDJ1, with 10 bases that match TRDD3. CDR1 and CDR2 (germline): GEAIGNYY, EKD. This CDR3 has 19 residues. V lost 6 bases, J lost 1 base, and 19 bases stayed unmatched. CDR3 sequence (DNA): TGTGCCTGTAAGACCCTTGGGGAGCTGGGGGATAGGGTCACCGATAAACTCATCTTT. Its protein is CACKTLGELGDRVTDKLIF.

This clone has only one observation. The gene calls are TRDV2 and TRDJ1; maybe TRDD3 (6 bases). Trimming left V 0 bases short and J 5 bases short, with 12 bases between. There are 14 residues in the CDR3. CDR1 is GEAIGNYY, CDR2 EKD, per germline. The CDR3 nucleotides are TGTGCCTGTGACACCGTACTGGGTCCGGATAAACTCATCTTT. It codes for CACDTVLGPDKLIF.

This clone occurred a few times. TCRdb's entry gives the protein of a much larger clone, which mismatches this DNA's translation at residue 12, likely from a read error; the protein reported here is translated from the DNA. The chain joins TRDV2 to TRDJ1, with 10 bases aligning to TRDD3. Germline loops: CDR1 GEAIGNYY, CDR2 EKD. The J segment lost 1 base and the V segment lost 4 bases, leaving 17 bases of the junction unmatched. This CDR3 contains 19 residues. The CDR3 sequence is CACETLGELGDKVTDKLIF. DNA for the CDR3: TGTGCCTGTGAGACCCTTGGGGAGCTGGGGGATAAGGTCACCGATAAACTCATCTTT.

This clone was seen more than once but under ten times. TCRdb's protein, taken from a much larger clone, differs from this DNA's translation at residue 17, likely owing to a read error; the protein displayed comes from the DNA. The gene calls are TRDV2 and TRDJ3, with 7 bases that match TRDD3. CDR1 is GEAIGNYY, CDR2 EKD, per germline. This CDR3 comprises 20 residues. CDR3 sequence reads: CACDTAWGTASSWDTRKMFF. The CDR3 bases are TGTGCCTGTGACACGGCTTGGGGGACCGCAAGCTCCTGGGACACCCGAAAGATGTTTTTC.

This clone was seen more than once but under ten times. A far larger clone is one base from this, pointing to a likely read error. The same CDR3 arises from other DNA sequences in this sample as well. The rearrangement uses TRDV2 and TRDJ1, with 7 nucleotides matching TRDD3. V dropped 1 base and J dropped 0; count of bases not matched to a gene: 7. CDR1 is GEAIGNYY and CDR2 is EKD in the germline V gene. The CDR3 length is 16 residues. The CDR3 bases are TGTGCCTGTGACACTGCTGGGGGCCCTTACACCGATAAACTCATCTTT. Its translation: CACDTAGGPYTDKLIF.

A remark on this clone: This likely reflects a read error, since a far larger clone is one base away. This specimen includes other DNA sequences encoding the same CDR3. The chain recombines TRDV2 with TRDJ1, with 10 bases that match TRDD3. Per germline, CDR1 GEAIGNYY and CDR2 EKD. CDR3 length equals 19 residues. Trimming took 4 bases from V and 5 from J; bases not matched to a gene: 21. CDR3 bases: TGTGCCTGTGAGACCCTTGGGGAGCTGGGGGATAGGGTCACTGATAAACTCATCTTT. It codes for CACETLGELGDRVTDKLIF.

Only a few counts were recorded for this clone. A far larger clone is just one base off, so this is likely a read error. Other nucleotide sequences from this sample produce the same CDR3. The chain joins TRDV1 to TRDJ1; D may be TRDD3 (6 bases). Germline assignment: CDR1 TSWWSYY and CDR2 QGS. Trimming removed 5 bases at V and 0 bases at J, with 25 bases between. CDR3 length: 19 residues. In DNA, the CDR3 is TGTGCTCTTGGGTTCTACCCCGTGCGGTGGGGATTGTACACCGATAAACTCATCTTT. It yields the protein CALGFYPVRWGLYTDKLIF.

In its sample, this clone was seen a few times. TCRdb pairs this DNA with a much larger clone's protein that differs at residue 13, likely a read error; the protein shown was translated from the DNA. Other DNA sequences in the same sample also yield this CDR3. The chain carries TRDV2 and TRDJ1, with TRDD3 matching 7 bases. In germline, CDR1 is GEAIGNYY, CDR2 EKD. The CDR3 consists of 16 residues. The CDR3 DNA sequence: TGTGCCTGTGACACCGCTGGGGGCCCTTACACCGATAACCTCATCTTT. It specifies CACDTAGGPYTDNLIF.

In this sample, this clone turned up a few times. The mismatch at residue 4 between this DNA's translation and the TCRdb protein of a much larger clone likely reflects a read error; the protein shown is translated from the DNA. In nucleotides, the CDR3 is TGTGCCTGTGGCTTACTACTGGGGGACGACACCGATAAACTCATCTTT. It yields the protein CACGLLLGDDTDKLIF. The rearrangement joins TRDV2 to TRDJ1, with 9 bases aligning to TRDD3. Germline V gene lookup returns CDR1 GEAIGNYY and CDR2 EKD. V lost 5 bases and J lost 0; bases outside the gene matches: 9. The CDR3 loop spans 16 amino acids.

This clone is termed medium-sized. It is likely a read error: a sequence one base away is far more abundant. The rearrangement joins TRDV2 to TRDJ3; 7 positions agree with TRDD3. V was pared by 1 base and J by 2 bases, with 13 bases of the junction left unmatched. The CDR3 has 20 amino acids. The germline gives CDR1 GEAIGNYY, CDR2 EKD. The CDR3 sequence: CACDTAWGTASPWDTRQMFF. The DNA of the CDR3 is TGTGCCTGTGACACGGCTTGGGGGACCGCAAGCCCCTGGGACACCCGACAGATGTTTTTC.

This clone is medium-sized by share. A read error likely explains why the TCRdb protein, taken from a much larger clone, differs from this DNA's translation at residue 11; the protein shown is translated from the DNA. This rearrangement joins TRDV2 to TRDJ1; 7 nucleotides line up with TRDD3. Germline values: CDR1 GEAIGNYY, CDR2 EKD. V was pared by 0 bases and J by 3 bases, with 9 bases of the junction left unmatched. The length of the CDR3 is 16 residues. In nucleotides, the CDR3 is TGTGCCTGTGACACCGCTGGGGGCCCTTACGCCGATAAACTCATCTTT. This sequence encodes CACDTAGGPYADKLIF.